This T cell receptor beta chain was obtained from a study of T cell changes during pregnancy in multiple sclerosis. Profiled with immunoSEQ multiplex PCR; TCRdb holds only in-frame clones, not every one. The sample consists of tens of thousands of clones, 80% to 95% of them appearing once. This CDR3 is built from 14 residues. CDR1 is MDHEN, CDR2 SYDVKM, per germline. V lost 4 bases, J lost 8 bases, and 15 bases lay in between. V gene TRBV28 combines with J gene TRBJ2-4; D is possibly TRBD2 (5 bases). The sequence was obtained from a female donor in good health, enrolled as a control in a pregnancy study. The sample here was peripheral blood, taken in the third trimester of pregnancy. The CDR3 nucleotides read TGTGCCAGCAGTTCGCCTACTAGAGAATACATTCAGTACTTC. Encoded protein: CASSSPTREYIQYF. Using reference TRBV28 and TRBJ2-4 for the parts outside the CDR3, the full variable domain is DVKVTQSSRYLVKRTGEKVFLECVQDMDHENMFWYRQDPGLGLRLIYFSYDVKMKEKGDIPEGYSVSREKKERFSLILESASTNQTSMYLCASSSPTREYIQYFGAGTRLSVL.